What follows are 16 T cell receptor beta chains derived from one specimen sequenced in a study of cytomegalovirus exposure and HLA in healthy donors. The PCR used 60 Vbeta and 13 Jbeta primers. Clones were sequenced by immunoSEQ multiplex PCR, and TCRdb holds only the in-frame ones, with some missing. The data show around 190,000 clones, 70% to 85% seen once. The material sequenced was PBMCs. The receptors originated from a woman aged 40 to 50 in good health and CMV-seronegative.

V is TRBV5-4 and J is TRBJ1-4; perhaps TRBD1 as D (6 bases). The CDR3 covers 13 residues. CDR1 SGHNT and CDR2 YYREEE come from the germline V gene (reference sequence). V lost 9 bases and J 5 bases, leaving 14 bases between the germline ends. CDR3: CATRTVQNEKLFF. The CDR3 coding sequence is TGTGCCACTCGGACAGTGCAGAATGAAAAACTGTTTTTT.

The chain uses TRBV7-9 and TRBJ2-6; possibly TRBD2 for D (6 bases). Trimming left V 3 bases short and J 1 base short, with 10 bases between. The V gene's germline CDR1 is SEHNR and CDR2 FQNEAQ (reference sequence). The CDR3 has 16 amino acids. This chain's CDR3 is CASSFMGGSGANVLTF. In nucleotides, the CDR3 is TGTGCCAGCAGCTTTATGGGGGGATCTGGGGCCAACGTCCTGACTTTC.

The chain combines TRBV7-2 with TRBJ1-4; D is unresolved. V dropped 4 bases and J dropped 0 bases, with 9 bases sitting between them. Germline-derived CDR1 and CDR2 are SGHTA and FQGNSA. The CDR3 spans 15 residues. The DNA of the CDR3 is TGTGCCAGCAGCTCCTCTTTTGCAACTAATGAAAAACTGTTTTTT. This sequence encodes CASSSSFATNEKLFF. Full variable domain (outside the CDR3, taken from reference TRBV7-2 and TRBJ1-4): GAGVSQSPSNKVTEKGKDVELRCDPISGHTALYWYRQSLGQGLEFLIYFQGNSAPDKSGLPSDRFSAERTGGSVSTLTIQRTQQEDSAVYLCASSSSFATNEKLFFGSGTQLSVL.

The rearrangement links TRBV7-2 to TRBJ2-4; TRBD2 might be the D (6 bases). The germline V and J ends were trimmed by 0 bases and 0 bases, with 6 bases remaining between them. Germline V gives CDR1 SGHTA, CDR2 FQGNSA. CDR3 length: 15 residues. The CDR3 nucleotides read TGTGCCAGCAGCTTAGCGGGGGGAGCCAAAAACATTCAGTACTTC. It translates to CASSLAGGAKNIQYF.

The chain links TRBV7-4 to TRBJ1-6; maybe TRBD1 (6 bases). The germline V gene has CDR1 SGHVT and CDR2 SQSDAQ. V lost 5 bases, J lost 6 bases, and 20 bases lay in between. The CDR3 runs 17 residues. The CDR3 protein is CASSTRQVPLINSPLHF. CDR3 nucleotides: TGTGCCAGCAGCACTAGACAGGTCCCTCTGATTAATTCACCCCTCCACTTT.

The chain is built from TRBV5-1 and TRBJ2-7; the D gene is possibly TRBD1 (5 bases). The germline CDR1 and CDR2 sequences are SGHRS and YFSETQ. This CDR3 region has 15 residues. Trimming pared 3 bases from V and 0 bases from J, leaving 13 bases between. The CDR3 here is CASSSLGVGSYEQYF. CDR3 sequence (DNA): TGCGCCAGCAGCTCCCTAGGGGTGGGCTCCTACGAGCAGTACTTC. Complete variable domain (other parts from reference TRBV5-1 and TRBJ2-7): KAGVTQTPRYLIKTRGQQVTLSCSPISGHRSVSWYQQTPGQGLQFLFEYFSETQRNKGNFPGRFSGRQFSNSRSEMNVSTLELGDSALYLCASSSLGVGSYEQYFGPGTRLTVT.

This sequence joins TRBV6-1 and TRBJ2-3; no clear D gene. Between the trimmed V and J ends, which lost 8 bases and 0 bases, there was a span of 6 bases. Looked up from germline, CDR1 is MNHNS and CDR2 is SASEGT. The length of the CDR3 is 12 residues. This CDR3 reads CASSLSTDTQYF. For the CDR3, the DNA is TGTGCCAGCTCCCTAAGCACAGATACGCAGTATTTT.

The chain couples TRBV5-1 to TRBJ1-5; 10 nucleotides line up with TRBD1. Trimming at V came to 5 bases and at J to 6 bases, leaving 8 bases not matched to a gene. From germline, CDR1 is SGHRS and CDR2 YFSETQ. The CDR3 covers 15 residues. For the CDR3, the DNA is TGCGCCAGCAGAGCAGGGACAGGGGAAGGTCAGCCCCAGCATTTT. This gives the protein CASRAGTGEGQPQHF.

This sequence joins TRBV10-3 and TRBJ2-3, with D possibly TRBD2 on 6 matching bases. The V end was cut by 4 bases, the J end by 3 bases, with 8 bases between. Germline V gene sequence: CDR1 ENHRY, CDR2 SYGVKD. The CDR3 loop spans 13 amino acids. The CDR3 DNA reads TGTGCCATCAGTGGTGGGGGGACAGATACGCAGTATTTT. Residues: CAISGGGTDTQYF.

The CDR3 nucleotides read TGCGCCAGCGCCACGGAGGGAGAGACCCAGTACTTC. Translated, it gives CASATEGETQYF. The chain couples TRBV5-1 to TRBJ2-5; perhaps TRBD2 as D (6 bases). There are 12 residues in the CDR3. V was shortened by 7 bases and J by 4 bases, with 11 bases between the two germline ends. The germline gives CDR1 SGHRS, CDR2 YFSETQ. Looking up the rest from reference TRBV5-1 and TRBJ2-5 gives the full variable domain: KAGVTQTPRYLIKTRGQQVTLSCSPISGHRSVSWYQQTPGQGLQFLFEYFSETQRNKGNFPGRFSGRQFSNSRSEMNVSTLELGDSALYLCASATEGETQYFGPGTRLLVL.

The V call is TRBV6-1, the J call TRBJ2-1; possible D gene TRBD1, 5 bases. CDR1 is MNHNS and CDR2 is SASEGT in the germline V gene. CDR3 length equals 14 residues. Trimming removed 6 bases at V and 4 bases at J, with 13 bases between. The CDR3: CASRIDSLYNEQFF. The CDR3 nucleotides read TGTGCCAGCAGAATCGACAGCTTATACAATGAGCAGTTCTTC.

The gene calls are TRBV5-1 and TRBJ2-7, with 14 bases lining up with TRBD2. CDR3 length: 19 residues. Germline loops: CDR1 SGHRS, CDR2 YFSETQ. Trimming removed 4 bases from V and 7 bases from J; junction bases left unmatched: 19. The CDR3 protein is CASSTGTSGSLTRGEEQYF. DNA of the CDR3: TGCGCCAGCAGCACAGGGACTAGCGGGAGCCTTACCCGGGGGGAAGAGCAGTACTTC.

J is TRBJ2-7 and V is TRBV6-1; D is undetermined. V shed 4 bases and J shed 2 bases, with 6 bases lying between them. CDR1 and CDR2 from the germline V gene are MNHNS and SASEGT. The CDR3 is 12 amino acids. In nucleotides, the CDR3 is TGTGCCAGCAGTGTCTTAGCCTACGAGCAGTACTTC. Protein: CASSVLAYEQYF.

This clone showed up just a few times. The V call is TRBV2, the J call TRBJ1-3; D gene ambiguous. Germline values: CDR1 SNHLY, CDR2 FYNNEI. This CDR3 is 15 amino acids long. The V end lost 5 bases, the J end lost 8 bases, and 19 bases lay between the germline ends. The CDR3 sequence is CASSLEEGSTDTIYF. CDR3 bases: TGTGCCAGCAGTCTCGAGGAGGGATCTACGGACACCATATATTTT.

The chain has TRBV5-1 and TRBJ2-7; maybe TRBD1 (6 bases). V was pared by 7 bases and J by 0 bases, with 11 bases between. Germline V gene sequence: CDR1 SGHRS, CDR2 YFSETQ. CDR3 length: 13 amino acids. CDR3 bases: TGCGCCAGCGGTGCAGGGGCCTCCTACGAGCAGTACTTC. Amino acid sequence: CASGAGASYEQYF.

The J gene is TRBJ1-4, the V gene TRBV11-3, with 7 nucleotides matching TRBD1. Germline CDR1 SGHNT, CDR2 YENEEA. Trimming took 5 bases from V and 5 from J; bases not matched to a gene: 11. The CDR3 spans 16 residues. The CDR3 loop reads CASSPRGGRDNEKLFF. Written as DNA, the CDR3 is TGTGCCAGCAGCCCAAGAGGGGGCAGGGACAATGAAAAACTGTTTTTT.